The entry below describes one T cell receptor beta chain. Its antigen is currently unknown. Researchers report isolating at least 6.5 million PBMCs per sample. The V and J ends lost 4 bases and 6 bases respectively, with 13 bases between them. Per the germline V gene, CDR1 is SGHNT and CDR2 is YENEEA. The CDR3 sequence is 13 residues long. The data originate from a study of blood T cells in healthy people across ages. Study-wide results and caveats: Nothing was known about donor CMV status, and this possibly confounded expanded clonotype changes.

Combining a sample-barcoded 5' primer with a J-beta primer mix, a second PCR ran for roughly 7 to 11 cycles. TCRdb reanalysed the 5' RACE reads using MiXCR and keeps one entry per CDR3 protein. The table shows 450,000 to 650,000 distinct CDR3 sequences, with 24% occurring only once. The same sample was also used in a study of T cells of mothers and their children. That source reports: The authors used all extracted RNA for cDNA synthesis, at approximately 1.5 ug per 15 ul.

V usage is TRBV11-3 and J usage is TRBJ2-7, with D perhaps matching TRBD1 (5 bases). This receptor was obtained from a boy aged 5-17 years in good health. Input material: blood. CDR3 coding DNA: TGTGCCAGCAGCTCTACCCAGGGCCGCGAGCAGTACTTC. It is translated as CASSSTQGREQYF. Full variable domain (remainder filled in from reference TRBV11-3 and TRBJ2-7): EAGVVQSPRYKIIEKKQPVAFWCNPISGHNTLYWYLQNLGQGPELLIRYENEEAVDDSQLPKDRFSAERLKGVDSTLKIQPAELGDSAVYLCASSSTQGREQYFGPGTRLTVT.